This TCR delta chain is from a study of gamma-delta T cells after stem cell transplantation. Germline V gives CDR1 GEAIGNYY, CDR2 EKD. CDR3 size: 19 residues. The V segment lost 3 bases and the J segment 0 bases; nucleotides outside the gene matches: 12. TCRdb made new clone calls on the RT-PCR reads using CATT. The table lists thousands of delta-chain clones, 25% to 35% of them singletons. Input material: gamma-delta T cells. The V gene is TRDV2, the J gene TRDJ1; 13 bases are shared with TRDD3. The sequence was collected from a human donor. It is not recorded whose cells these are; they may come from a transplant donor. In DNA, the CDR3 is TGTGCCTGTGACCCTGTACTGGGGGATACGCGTCCGTACACCGATAAACTCATCTTT. It is translated as CACDPVLGDTRPYTDKLIF.